The 20 T cell receptor beta chains below all came from one sample that was sequenced in a study of memory CD4+ T cells and cytomegalovirus serostatus. The sort gate was single viable CD3+CD4+CD8-CD45RO+ cells for memory CD4+ T cells. Clones were read by immunoSEQ multiplex PCR, and TCRdb kept only the in-frame ones, dropping some. The table includes some 52,000 clones, around 80% detected once. Sample: memory CD4+ T cells from blood. Every receptor here comes from an adult in good health and CMV-seropositive.

Only a few counts were recorded for this clone. The chain employs TRBV28 and TRBJ2-7; D perhaps matches TRBD2 (6 bases). Trimming stripped 4 bases from V and 7 bases from J, with 20 bases between. CDR3 length: 15 amino acids. Germline V lookup: CDR1 MDHEN, CDR2 SYDVKM. The CDR3 protein is CASSSLNTGVREQYF. CDR3 sequence (DNA): TGTGCCAGCAGTTCGCTGAACACGGGAGTGAGAGAGCAGTACTTC. Full variable domain (remainder filled in from reference TRBV28 and TRBJ2-7): DVKVTQSSRYLVKRTGEKVFLECVQDMDHENMFWYRQDPGLGLRLIYFSYDVKMKEKGDIPEGYSVSREKKERFSLILESASTNQTSMYLCASSSLNTGVREQYFGPGTRLTVT.

The chain links TRBV2 to TRBJ2-1, with D maybe TRBD2 (6 bases). CDR3 size: 11 residues. Germline V gene sequence: CDR1 SNHLY, CDR2 FYNNEI. The V end was cut by 9 bases, the J end by 10 bases, with 13 bases between. The CDR3: CASGRDFEQFF. As DNA, the CDR3 is TGTGCCAGTGGTCGGGACTTCGAGCAGTTCTTC.

This sequence joins TRBV7-2 and TRBJ2-5; the D is unclear. CDR3 length: 13 residues. The V end was cut by 2 bases, the J end by 1 base, with 5 bases between. Germline V gene data show CDR1 as SGHTA and CDR2 as FQGNSA. CDR3 residues: CASSLRLQETQYF. CDR3 nucleotides: TGTGCCAGCAGCTTAAGACTCCAAGAGACCCAGTACTTC.

The J gene is TRBJ2-7, the V gene TRBV30; D call uncertain. Trimming removed 6 bases from V and 2 bases from J, with 11 bases in between. The CDR3 is 12 residues long. The V gene's germline CDR1 is GTSNPN and CDR2 SVGIG (reference sequence). DNA for the CDR3: TGTGCCTGCTCCGAGCAGACCTACGAGCAGTACTTC. It is translated as CACSEQTYEQYF.

V usage is TRBV25-1 and J usage is TRBJ2-4, with TRBD2 matching 11 bases. Germline loops: CDR1 MGHDK, CDR2 SYGVNS. The CDR3 sequence is 17 residues long. V gave up 3 bases and J gave up 8 bases; unmatched junction bases: 12. The CDR3 spells CASSESGLAATRDIQYF. CDR3 coding DNA: TGTGCCAGCAGTGAGTCGGGACTAGCGGCCACGAGGGACATTCAGTACTTC.

The chain is built from TRBV28 and TRBJ1-2, with D possibly being TRBD1 (6 bases). V lost 7 bases to trimming and J lost 4 bases, with 25 bases between them. Germline CDR1 MDHEN, CDR2 SYDVKM. The CDR3 consists of 17 residues. CDR3 amino acids: CASTYLRGRDTSYGYTF. CDR3 nucleotides: TGTGCCAGCACTTACCTAAGGGGCCGGGACACCAGCTATGGCTACACCTTC.

This rearrangement joins TRBV5-1 to TRBJ1-1, with 8 bases that match TRBD1. CDR3 length equals 13 residues. The germline gives CDR1 SGHRS, CDR2 YFSETQ. V gave up 7 bases and J gave up 1 base; unmatched junction bases: 3. In DNA form, the CDR3 reads TGCGCCAGCTCTACAGGGGGGAACACTGAAGCTTTCTTT. Amino acids: CASSTGGNTEAFF. Supplemented by reference TRBV5-1 and TRBJ1-1, the full variable domain reads KAGVTQTPRYLIKTRGQQVTLSCSPISGHRSVSWYQQTPGQGLQFLFEYFSETQRNKGNFPGRFSGRQFSNSRSEMNVSTLELGDSALYLCASSTGGNTEAFFGQGTRLTVV.

The gene calls are TRBV5-1 and TRBJ1-1; TRBD1 might be the D (5 bases). This CDR3 spans 13 amino acids. Trimming pared 4 bases from V and 5 bases from J, leaving 12 bases between. Germline CDR1 and CDR2: SGHRS and YFSETQ. The chain's CDR3 is CASSPQGGTEAFF. The CDR3 DNA reads TGCGCCAGCAGCCCGCAGGGAGGTACTGAAGCTTTCTTT. Filled out from reference TRBV5-1 and TRBJ1-1, the complete variable domain reads KAGVTQTPRYLIKTRGQQVTLSCSPISGHRSVSWYQQTPGQGLQFLFEYFSETQRNKGNFPGRFSGRQFSNSRSEMNVSTLELGDSALYLCASSPQGGTEAFFGQGTRLTVV.

This chain links TRBV2 with TRBJ1-5, with no clear D. Germline assignment: CDR1 SNHLY and CDR2 FYNNEI. CDR3 length: 13 residues. V lost 8 bases and J lost 3, with 11 bases in between. The CDR3 DNA follows: TGTGCCAGCCGATCTCAGGACAATCAGCCCCAGCATTTT. Translated: CASRSQDNQPQHF.

This chain uses TRBV11-2 with TRBJ1-2; D unresolved. The germline V and J ends were trimmed by 2 bases and 4 bases, with 23 bases remaining between them. CDR1 is SGHAT and CDR2 is FQNNGV in the germline V gene. The length of the CDR3 is 18 residues. The CDR3, as DNA: TGTGCCAGCAGCTTATTCCTTGCCCAGTCGAATCGGCTCTATGGCTACACCTTC. Its protein is CASSLFLAQSNRLYGYTF.

The rearrangement uses TRBV5-4 and TRBJ2-1; 9 bases line up with TRBD2. The CDR3 is made up of 16 amino acids. CDR1 is SGHNT, CDR2 YYREEE, per germline (reference sequence). Trimming at V came to 0 bases and at J to 5 bases, leaving 6 bases not matched to a gene. The CDR3 bases are TGTGCCAGCAGCTTGGGGGGGGCTAGCGGGAACAATGAGCAGTTCTTC. Residues: CASSLGGASGNNEQFF.

The chain recombines TRBV29-1 with TRBJ1-3, with 7 bases matching TRBD1. CDR3 length: 13 amino acids. The junction had 3 bases not matched to a gene; V was cut back by 7 bases and J by 0 bases. Germline V gene data show CDR1 as SQVTM and CDR2 as ANQGSEA. The CDR3 loop reads CSATGDSGNTIYF. CDR3 bases: TGCAGCGCCACAGGGGACTCTGGAAACACCATATATTTT.

J is TRBJ2-1 and V is TRBV23-1; D is perhaps TRBD1 (6 bases). TRBV23-1 is marked as an open reading frame, function uncertain. This CDR3 has 19 residues. V was pared by 2 bases and J by 7 bases, with 27 bases between. CDR3 amino acids: CASSQILGGVRGEYNEQFF. Here the CDR3 DNA reads TGCGCCAGCAGTCAAATTCTAGGGGGAGTCAGGGGCGAATATAATGAGCAGTTCTTC.

The chain couples TRBV9 to TRBJ1-1, with unresolved D. The CDR3 is made up of 14 amino acids. Germline V gene sequence: CDR1 SGDLS, CDR2 YYNGEE. V shed 0 bases and J shed 3 bases, with 9 bases lying between them. CDR3 sequence: CASSVGGSHTEAFF. The DNA for the CDR3 is TGTGCCAGCAGCGTAGGAGGATCCCACACTGAAGCTTTCTTT.

The chain has TRBV5-1 and TRBJ2-5; the D gene is possibly TRBD1 (6 bases). V was clipped by 0 bases and J by 1 base, with 13 bases between them. This CDR3 is built from 16 residues. The V gene's germline CDR1 is SGHRS and CDR2 YFSETQ. CDR3 sequence reads: CASSLEGDGSQETQYF. The DNA for the CDR3 is TGCGCCAGCAGCTTGGAGGGGGACGGGTCCCAAGAGACCCAGTACTTC.

This clone has only one observation. The gene calls are TRBV28 and TRBJ2-2; TRBD1 is a possible D gene (6 bases). Deletions cut 6 bases from V and 0 bases from J, with 17 bases between. The CDR3 covers 17 residues. CDR1 is MDHEN, CDR2 SYDVKM, per germline. The CDR3 region is CASSSPPGHPNTGELFF. CDR3 nucleotide sequence: TGTGCCAGCAGCTCGCCGCCGGGACACCCGAACACCGGGGAGCTGTTTTTT.

The CDR3 here is CASLGGPIIYNEQFF. The CDR3 DNA sequence: TGTGCCAGCTTGGGGGGGCCGATAATTTACAATGAGCAGTTCTTC. This chain connects TRBV21-1 to TRBJ2-1; TRBD2, the table's D call, lacks a check against the DNA. TRBV21-1 is reported as a pseudogene. This CDR3 is built from 15 residues.

V usage is TRBV28 and J usage is TRBJ1-2, with D maybe TRBD1 (6 bases). Trimming cost V 5 bases and J 4 bases, with 23 bases left between them. Germline V CDR1 and CDR2: MDHEN, SYDVKM. The CDR3 runs 17 residues. Here the CDR3 reads CASSLQTGGGLGYGYTF. In nucleotides, the CDR3 is TGTGCCAGCAGTCTCCAAACAGGAGGGGGATTGGGCTATGGCTACACCTTC.

This clone was seen once. J is TRBJ1-1 and V is TRBV5-1; tentative D call: TRBD1 (5 bases). V was cut by 3 bases and J by 4 bases, with 13 bases left in between. This CDR3 is built from 14 residues. Germline V gives CDR1 SGHRS, CDR2 YFSETQ. The CDR3 DNA follows: TGCGCCAGCAGCTATACAGGTGGCCGCACTGAAGCTTTCTTT. This codes for CASSYTGGRTEAFF.

The chain has TRBV18 and TRBJ1-3; D is perhaps TRBD1 (6 bases). The CDR3 contains 15 residues. The germline V gene encodes CDR1 KGHSH and CDR2 LQKENI. Trimming removed 0 bases at V and 4 bases at J, with 10 bases between. The CDR3 sequence: CASSPPDSLGNTIYF. The CDR3 DNA follows: TGTGCCAGCTCACCACCGGACAGTCTCGGAAACACCATATATTTT. Using reference TRBV18 and TRBJ1-3 for the parts outside the CDR3, the full variable domain is NAGVMQNPRHLVRRRGQEARLRCSPMKGHSHVYWYRQLPEEGLKFMVYLQKENIIDESGMPKERFSAEFPKEGPSILRIQQVVRGDSAAYFCASSPPDSLGNTIYFGEGSWLTVV.